Listed below are T cell receptor beta chains from one sample, sequenced in a study of glioma-infiltrating T cells after dendritic cell vaccination. Repertoires were generated with immunoSEQ multiplex PCR, while TCRdb's copy carries only in-frame clones and drops some. The table has around 90,000 clones, over 60% seen once. The sequences come from blood, collected before dendritic cell vaccination. These receptors originate from a human donor with glioblastoma. Both conserved end residues are part of each CDR3. D genes are given only for firm matches. Where a row states a size, it is once, few, many or the class of an expanded clone; other rows omit it.

D gene: NA; clone size: NA; V gene: TRBV30; J gene: TRBJ1-1; CDR3 protein: CAWSAGNTEAFF; CDR3 DNA: TGCGCCTGGAGCGCGGGGAACACTGAAGCTTTCTTT
D gene: TRBD2; clone size: NA; V gene: TRBV9; J gene: TRBJ2-7; CDR3 protein: CASGRGGISYEQYF; CDR3 DNA: TGTGCCAGCGGGCGGGGGGGCATCTCCTACGAGCAGTACTTC
D gene: TRBD1; clone size: few; V gene: TRBV5-4; J gene: TRBJ2-7; CDR3 protein: CASSLGGQGREQYF; CDR3 DNA: TGTGCCAGCAGCCTAGGGGGACAGGGAAGGGAGCAGTACTTC
D gene: TRBD2; clone size: NA; V gene: TRBV5-1; J gene: TRBJ2-1; CDR3 protein: CASSLTSGVRNEQFF; CDR3 DNA: TGCGCCAGCAGCTTGACTAGCGGGGTTAGGAATGAGCAGTTCTTC
D gene: TRBD2; clone size: NA; V gene: TRBV4-1; J gene: TRBJ2-7; CDR3 protein: CASSPEPPGTSGYEQYF; CDR3 DNA: TGCGCCAGCAGCCCAGAGCCTCCCGGGACTAGCGGCTACGAGCAGTACTTC
D gene: TRBD1; clone size: NA; V gene: TRBV6-5; J gene: TRBJ1-3; CDR3 protein: CASRGTASGNTIYF; CDR3 DNA: TGTGCCAGCAGAGGGACAGCCTCTGGAAACACCATATATTTT
D gene: TRBD1; clone size: NA; V gene: TRBV19; J gene: TRBJ1-2; CDR3 protein: CASRAGQLNYGYTF; CDR3 DNA: TGTGCCAGTAGGGCGGGACAGTTGAACTATGGCTACACCTTC
D gene: NA; clone size: NA; V gene: TRBV5-1; J gene: TRBJ2-7; CDR3 protein: CASSQAGLGSYEQYF; CDR3 DNA: TGCGCCAGCAGCCAGGCGGGTTTAGGCTCCTACGAGCAGTACTTC
D gene: NA; clone size: NA; V gene: TRBV5-4; J gene: TRBJ1-2; CDR3 protein: CASSYQAGLPYGYTF; CDR3 DNA: TGTGCCAGCAGCTACCAGGCGGGACTGCCCTATGGCTACACCTTC
D gene: TRBD2; clone size: NA; V gene: TRBV7-8; J gene: TRBJ2-3; CDR3 protein: CASSPRPSGSRPDTQYF; CDR3 DNA: TGTGCCAGCAGCCCCCGGCCTAGCGGGAGTCGCCCAGATACGCAGTATTTT
D gene: NA; clone size: NA; V gene: TRBV28; J gene: TRBJ2-3; CDR3 protein: CASSLVRAGTDTQYF; CDR3 DNA: TGTGCCAGCAGTTTAGTGAGGGCCGGGACAGATACGCAGTATTTT
D gene: TRBD1; clone size: NA; V gene: TRBV6-1; J gene: TRBJ2-7; CDR3 protein: CASRRTGAHEQYF; CDR3 DNA: TGTGCCAGCAGGAGGACAGGGGCCCACGAGCAGTACTTC
D gene: NA; clone size: NA; V gene: TRBV6-5; J gene: TRBJ2-7; CDR3 protein: CASSYEGTAYEQYF; CDR3 DNA: TGTGCCAGCAGTTATGAGGGGACTGCCTACGAGCAGTACTTC
D gene: TRBD1; clone size: NA; V gene: TRBV6-1; J gene: TRBJ1-6; CDR3 protein: CASFKGQGNSPLHF; CDR3 DNA: TGTGCCAGCTTCAAGGGACAGGGCAATTCACCCCTCCACTTT
D gene: TRBD1; clone size: NA; V gene: TRBV28; J gene: TRBJ2-1; CDR3 protein: CASAQTGWDNEQFF; CDR3 DNA: TGTGCCAGCGCTCAGACAGGGTGGGACAATGAGCAGTTCTTC
D gene: NA; clone size: NA; V gene: TRBV4-1; J gene: TRBJ1-1; CDR3 protein: CASSQEKFQGEAFF; CDR3 DNA: TGCGCCAGCAGCCAAGAGAAATTCCAGGGGGAAGCTTTCTTT
D gene: NA; clone size: NA; V gene: TRBV5-1; J gene: TRBJ1-2; CDR3 protein: CASMESLGRGGYTF; CDR3 DNA: TGCGCCAGCATGGAAAGTCTCGGGAGGGGTGGCTACACCTTC